The 29 T cell receptor beta chains below all came from one sample that was sequenced in a study of T cell changes during pregnancy in multiple sclerosis. The method was immunoSEQ multiplex PCR; TCRdb's version includes in-frame clones alone and lacks a portion of them. The table has just over 20,000 clones, over 85% seen once. Sequencing used CD8+ T cells from peripheral blood mononuclear cells, obtained in the second trimester of pregnancy. The receptor source for this set is a female donor in good health, enrolled as a control in a pregnancy study.

The DNA for the CDR3 is TGTGCCAGCAGCCTTGGAGGGAGTTATAATTCACCCCTCCACTTT. This translates into CASSLGGSYNSPLHF. The genes are TRBV7-6 and TRBJ1-6, with D unresolved. The germline CDR1 and CDR2 sequences are SGHVS and FNYEAQ. There are 15 residues in the CDR3. V lost 5 bases and J lost 4, with 12 bases in between. Using reference TRBV7-6 and TRBJ1-6 for the parts outside the CDR3, the full variable domain is GAGVSQSPRYKVTKRGQDVALRCDPISGHVSLYWYRQALGQGPEFLTYFNYEAQQDKSGLPNDRFSAERPEGSISTLTIQRTEQRDSAMYRCASSLGGSYNSPLHFGNGTRLTVT.

The rearrangement links TRBV19 to TRBJ1-4; D gene unclear. Germline CDR1 and CDR2: LNHDA and SQIVND (reference sequence). This CDR3 comprises 11 residues. The V and J ends lost 6 bases and 10 bases respectively, with 9 bases between them. Here the CDR3 reads CASSMTRKLFF. DNA of the CDR3: TGTGCCAGTAGCATGACAAGAAAACTGTTTTTT.

The V call is TRBV4-2, the J call TRBJ2-2; possibly TRBD1 for D (5 bases). V dropped 6 bases and J dropped 6 bases, with 11 bases sitting between them. Germline CDR1 LGHNA, CDR2 YNFKEQ. CDR3 size: 13 residues. The CDR3 reads CASSFTGSGELFF. The CDR3 nucleotides read TGTGCCAGCAGTTTCACAGGCTCCGGGGAGCTGTTTTTT.

The chain couples TRBV27 to TRBJ2-5; no firm D call. The CDR3 is 14 amino acids. V gave up 2 bases and J gave up 2 bases, with 9 bases separating them. The germline V gene has CDR1 MNHEY and CDR2 SMNVEV (reference sequence). Here the CDR3 DNA reads TGTGCCAGCAGTTTACTCTCAGGACAAGAGACCCAGTACTTC. Translating gives CASSLLSGQETQYF.

CDR3 in amino acids: CASSLAVRQPNEQFF. CDR3 in DNA: TGTGCCAGCAGCTTAGCCGTCCGACAGCCCAATGAGCAGTTCTTC. The V gene is TRBV7-9, the J gene TRBJ2-1; D might be TRBD1 (5 bases). Germline loops: CDR1 SEHNR, CDR2 FQNEAQ (reference sequence). V gave up 0 bases and J gave up 6 bases, with 12 bases separating them. The CDR3 is 15 amino acids.

This clone was observed a single time. V is TRBV6-5 and J is TRBJ1-3, with D maybe TRBD1 (6 bases). Germline lookup yields CDR1 MNHEY and CDR2 SVGAGI. V dropped 7 bases and J dropped 7 bases, with 14 bases sitting between them. The CDR3 consists of 13 residues. Here the CDR3 reads CASKQGSWNTIYF. The CDR3 region has the DNA TGTGCCAGCAAACAGGGTAGTTGGAACACCATATATTTT.

This chain uses TRBV7-8 with TRBJ2-7, with D possibly matching TRBD2 (6 bases). V was trimmed by 2 bases and J by 0 bases, leaving 14 bases between them. The CDR3 has 16 amino acids. Per the germline V gene, CDR1 is SGHVS and CDR2 is FQNEAQ. The CDR3 DNA sequence: TGTGCCAGCAGCTTAAGGGGCGGGGCACCCTCCTACGAGCAGTACTTC. This codes for CASSLRGGAPSYEQYF.

Relative to its sample, this clone is medium-sized. V gene TRBV6-4 combines with J gene TRBJ1-6, with D perhaps matching TRBD1 (6 bases). Trimming stripped 2 bases from V and 9 bases from J, with 11 bases between. The CDR3 consists of 14 residues. Germline CDR1 MRHNA, CDR2 SNTAGT. CDR3 nucleotide sequence: TGTGCCAGCAGTGACCTACAGGGAAGTTCACCCCTCCACTTT. Its protein is CASSDLQGSSPLHF.

The J gene is TRBJ2-2, the V gene TRBV6-4; a weak D match, TRBD1 (6 bases). Trimming removed 3 bases from V and 4 bases from J, with 9 bases in between. CDR3 size: 14 residues. The germline V gene encodes CDR1 MRHNA and CDR2 SNTAGT. This CDR3 is CASSEGAGTGELFF. The CDR3 nucleotides read TGTGCCAGCAGTGAGGGGGCGGGCACCGGGGAGCTGTTTTTT.

This chain links TRBV9 with TRBJ2-3; 10 nucleotides line up with TRBD2. J gave up 1 base and V 3 bases, and 8 bases lay outside the gene matches. The CDR3 covers 17 residues. From germline, CDR1 is SGDLS and CDR2 YYNGEE. CDR3 loop: CASSDNLAGAGTDTQYF. The DNA for the CDR3 is TGTGCCAGCAGCGATAACCTAGCGGGAGCTGGCACAGATACGCAGTATTTT.

The CDR3, as DNA: TGTGCCAGCAGCTTAGGTAGTGGCGGGGTGTATACAGATACGCAGTATTTT. This encodes CASSLGSGGVYTDTQYF. The chain uses TRBV11-2 and TRBJ2-3, with D tentatively TRBD2 (6 bases). This CDR3 has 17 amino acids. From germline, CDR1 is SGHAT and CDR2 FQNNGV. V shed 1 base and J shed 3 bases, with 17 bases lying between them.

The chain uses TRBV5-4 and TRBJ1-4; D uncertain. Trimming took off 4 bases at V and 8 bases at J, with 12 bases between the two ends. Per germline, CDR1 SGHNT and CDR2 YYREEE (reference sequence). The CDR3 extends over 13 amino acids. The CDR3 protein is CASSPRRGEKLFF. Written as DNA, the CDR3 is TGTGCCAGCAGCCCCAGGCGAGGGGAAAAACTGTTTTTT.

The CDR3 sequence: CASSATGTGSGRQPQHF. DNA for the CDR3: TGTGCCAGCAGTGCGACAGGGACAGGATCAGGGCGGCAGCCCCAGCATTTT. This rearrangement joins TRBV6-1 to TRBJ1-5; 8 bases map to TRBD1. The CDR3 length is 17 residues. Germline V lookup: CDR1 MNHNS, CDR2 SASEGT. Unmatched junction bases numbered 15, after V lost 4 bases and J lost 7 bases.

Of note for this clone: In the same sample, other DNA sequences code for this CDR3. The chain employs TRBV19 and TRBJ2-7; a weak D match, TRBD1 (6 bases). CDR1 is LNHDA, CDR2 SQIVND, per germline (reference sequence). There are 12 residues in the CDR3. V was pared by 1 base and J by 6 bases, with 7 bases between. The DNA of the CDR3 is TGTGCCAGTAGTATAGGCAGGGGCGAGCAGTACTTC. Its translation is CASSIGRGEQYF. Combining the CDR3 with reference TRBV19 and TRBJ2-7 gives the whole variable domain DGGITQSPKYLFRKEGQNVTLSCEQNLNHDAMYWYRQDPGQGLRLIYYSQIVNDFQKGDIAEGYSVSREKKESFPLTVTSAQKNPTAFYLCASSIGRGEQYFGPGTRLTVT.

The chain links TRBV27 to TRBJ2-7; TRBD1 aligns across 10 bases. V lost 8 bases to trimming and J lost 3 bases; unmatched junction nucleotides: 7. Germline CDR1 reads MNHEY; CDR2 reads SMNVEV (reference sequence). CDR3 length equals 14 residues. DNA for the CDR3: TGTGCCAGCCAATCGACAGGGGGCTACTACGAGCAGTACTTC. Translation gives CASQSTGGYYEQYF.

CDR3 DNA: TGTGCCAGCAGCGCCCCGGTCGGGGGGGGCACTGAAGCTTTCTTT. Translating it yields CASSAPVGGGTEAFF. V usage is TRBV9 and J usage is TRBJ1-1; possible D gene TRBD1, 5 bases. Trimming took 3 bases from V and 4 from J, leaving 16 bases between them. This CDR3 is built from 15 residues. The V gene's germline CDR1 is SGDLS and CDR2 YYNGEE.

The chain is built from TRBV6-4 and TRBJ2-2, with 11 bases aligning to TRBD1. J was trimmed by 7 bases and V by 4 bases; bases with no gene match: 5. CDR1 and CDR2 (germline): MRHNA, SNTAGT. The CDR3 totals 15 residues. The CDR3, as DNA: TGTGCCAGCAGTGGGACAGGGGGCGCCGGCGGGGAGCTGTTTTTT. Translating gives CASSGTGGAGGELFF.

The chain uses TRBV11-2 and TRBJ2-2; TRBD2 might be the D (6 bases). The V end was cut by 10 bases, the J end by 2 bases, with 14 bases between. Germline V gene sequence: CDR1 SGHAT, CDR2 FQNNGV. The CDR3 covers 14 residues. The CDR3 spells CATPSVSNTGELFF. The CDR3 coding sequence is TGTGCCACCCCTAGCGTCTCTAACACCGGGGAGCTGTTTTTT.

J is TRBJ2-7 and V is TRBV7-9; a weak D match, TRBD2 (5 bases). Per the germline V gene, CDR1 is SEHNR and CDR2 is FQNEAQ (reference sequence). This CDR3 has 12 residues. Trimming left V 3 bases short and J 3 bases short, with 6 bases between. The CDR3 DNA sequence: TGTGCCAGCAGCTTCGAGGGCTACGAGCAGTACTTC. Its protein product is CASSFEGYEQYF.

The gene calls are TRBV7-9 and TRBJ1-1; D unclear. CDR1 is SEHNR and CDR2 is FQNEAQ in the germline V gene (reference sequence). The CDR3 extends over 12 amino acids. Trimming took 7 bases from V and 1 from J, leaving 7 bases between them. The CDR3 is CASILGNTEAFF. CDR3 bases: TGTGCCAGCATCCTAGGGAACACTGAAGCTTTCTTT. Drawing the rest from reference TRBV7-9 and TRBJ1-1, the complete variable domain is DTGVSQNPRHKITKRGQNVTFRCDPISEHNRLYWYRQTLGQGPEFLTYFQNEAQLEKSRLLSDRFSAERPKGSFSTLEIQRTEQGDSAMYLCASILGNTEAFFGQGTRLTVV.

V usage is TRBV2 and J usage is TRBJ2-7, with a tentative D call TRBD1 (6 bases). CDR1 and CDR2 (germline): SNHLY, FYNNEI. V lost 7 bases, J lost 4 bases, and 14 bases lay in between. CDR3 length: 13 amino acids. The CDR3 loop is CASTSAGVYEQYF. CDR3 nucleotides: TGTGCCAGCACATCCGCAGGGGTTTACGAGCAGTACTTC.

The chain employs TRBV4-1 and TRBJ2-7; TRBD2 matches at 8 bases. The CDR3 totals 15 residues. V gave up 3 bases and J gave up 7 bases; unmatched junction bases: 11. Germline V gives CDR1 MGHRA, CDR2 YSYEKL. DNA of the CDR3: TGCGCCAGCAGCCACCCCCGGGGGGGGGCCGGGGAGCAGTACTTC. Translated, it gives CASSHPRGGAGEQYF.

The chain carries TRBV29-1 and TRBJ2-7, with 11 bases matching TRBD2. The V gene end was trimmed by 0 bases and the J gene end by 1 base; junction bases not matched to a gene: 2. CDR3 length: 15 amino acids. Germline V gene lookup returns CDR1 SQVTM and CDR2 ANQGSEA. The CDR3 protein is CSVEESSGGSYEQYF. The CDR3 bases are TGCAGCGTTGAAGAATCTAGCGGGGGGTCCTACGAGCAGTACTTC.

The V and J genes are TRBV5-1 and TRBJ1-2; 10 positions match TRBD1. Germline trimming cut 5 bases from V and 4 bases from J; bases unmatched to any gene: 17. The CDR3 covers 18 residues. CDR1 and CDR2 from the germline V gene are SGHRS and YFSETQ. CDR3 DNA sequence: TGCGCCAGCAGTATAGGAACGGGACAGGGGACTTACACCTATGGCTACACCTTC. It encodes CASSIGTGQGTYTYGYTF.

The chain joins TRBV4-1 to TRBJ1-6, with a possible D match to TRBD1 (6 bases). Germline loops: CDR1 MGHRA, CDR2 YSYEKL. V lost 4 bases and J lost 9, with 13 bases in between. The CDR3 totals 14 residues. CDR3 coding DNA: TGCGCCAGCAGCCGGGACACCCTTAGTTCACCCCTCCACTTT. Protein: CASSRDTLSSPLHF.

As to this clone: Other DNA sequences in this specimen translate into the identical CDR3. The rearrangement joins TRBV7-9 to TRBJ2-3; D unresolved. Per germline, CDR1 SEHNR and CDR2 FQNEAQ (reference sequence). The CDR3 loop spans 14 amino acids. Trimming took off 3 bases at V and 0 bases at J, with 7 bases between the two ends. This chain's CDR3 is CASSFGESTDTQYF. The CDR3 DNA reads as TGTGCCAGCAGCTTCGGAGAGAGCACAGATACGCAGTATTTT.

The chain combines TRBV6-5 with TRBJ1-3, with a weak D call TRBD1 (5 bases). CDR1 MNHEY and CDR2 SVGAGI come from the germline V gene. This CDR3 spans 16 amino acids. Trimming removed 0 bases at V and 3 bases at J, with 12 bases between. The CDR3 spells CASSYSRQGGGNTIYF. The CDR3 nucleotides are TGTGCCAGCAGTTACTCGCGGCAGGGTGGTGGAAACACCATATATTTT.

CDR3 in DNA: TGTGCCATCAGCCCAGGACAGGGGTCGTACGAGCAGTACTTC. As protein: CAISPGQGSYEQYF. The chain uses TRBV10-3 and TRBJ2-7; TRBD1 aligns across 9 bases. Germline CDR1 ENHRY, CDR2 SYGVKD. V lost 6 bases, J lost 4 bases, and 7 bases stayed unmatched. There are 14 residues in the CDR3.

V is TRBV11-2 and J is TRBJ2-5; TRBD2 matches at 11 bases. This CDR3 spans 17 amino acids. Losses at the gene ends were 0 bases for V and 11 bases for J; bases not matched to a gene: 14. Germline CDR1 reads SGHAT; CDR2 reads FQNNGV. The CDR3 DNA sequence: TGTGCCAGCAGCTTAGATCCCAGACTAGCGGGATGGGATGGGCAGTACTTC. Amino acid sequence: CASSLDPRLAGWDGQYF.